The sequence of this T cell receptor beta chain was determined in a study of shared clonotypes between healthy human individuals. This clone was detected only a few times. The V gene lost 6 bases and the J gene lost 7 bases, with 15 bases spanning the gap. CDR1 SNHLY and CDR2 FYNNEI come from the germline V gene. CDR3 length: 13 residues. Authors' analysis steps: From ImmunoSEQ came sequences covering only the junction and carrying no quality scores, so filtering differed. Profiling relied on immunoSEQ multiplex PCR, and the TCRdb table lists in-frame clones only, not all of them. V, J and clone size reflect that table, while D and trimming were determined from the DNA. The sample lists roughly 1,100,000 clones, more than 65% occurring once. Nashville, Tennessee was home to all donors, each a Caucasian adult.

This TCR derives from a man aged 18 to 29 in good health. Sequences were obtained from memory CD4+ T cells sorted from blood. As for subset: CD45RA-negative fraction. The chain couples TRBV2 to TRBJ1-2, with TRBD1 as a possible D gene (5 bases). The CDR3 DNA sequence: TGTGCCAGCAGACAGGTCCTGGGCTCTGGCTACACCTTC. It encodes CASRQVLGSGYTF.